This is a list of T cell receptor beta chains from one sample in a study of metastatic and nonmetastatic thyroid tumors. Via MiXCR, TCRdb re-called the PCR reads. This repertoire shows fewer than 5,000 clones, roughly a third found once; its top ten account for around 48%. Material: adjacent normal tissue. These receptors all come from a male donor with papillary thyroid cancer or a benign thyroid nodule (not recorded which). Some clones in this sample may be carry-over from other donors' samples. Both conserved end residues are part of each CDR3. A D gene is named only where the DNA matches it firmly. Only some rows state a clone size, as once, few, many or a class for expanded clones.

d_gene,j_gene,abundance,v_gene,CDR3aa,CDR3nt
.,TRBJ2-5,few,TRBV5-1,CASSSRDGSVAQYF,TGCGCCAGCAGCTCGCGGGACGGTAGTGTGGCCCAGTACTTC
.,TRBJ2-1,few,TRBV6-1,CASSEDRGAYNEQFF,TGTGCCAGCAGTGAAGATAGGGGGGCTTACAATGAGCAGTTCTTC
.,TRBJ1-2,.,TRBV19,CASKRREQDGYTF,TGTGCCAGCAAGCGAAGGGAACAAGATGGCTACACCTTC
.,TRBJ2-7,.,TRBV7-2,CASSLDGSRDEQYF,TGTGCCAGCAGCTTAGACGGGAGTCGGGACGAGCAGTACTTC
TRBD2,TRBJ2-7,few,TRBV20-1,CSAIDGAGKNDQYF,TGCAGTGCGATAGATGGAGCGGGAAAGAACGATCAGTACTTC
.,TRBJ2-7,few,TRBV20-1,CSARRGAGSGEQYF,TGCAGTGCCAGACGGGGGGCAGGGTCGGGCGAGCAGTACTTC
.,TRBJ2-7,few,TRBV12-3/TRBV12-4,CASSLKPSLIDEQYF,TGTGCCAGCAGTTTAAAACCGTCGCTAATCGACGAGCAGTACTTC
.,TRBJ2-7,few,TRBV12-3/TRBV12-4,CASSKTYEQYF,TGTGCCAGCAGTAAGACCTACGAGCAGTACTTC
.,TRBJ2-5,.,TRBV4-3,CASSQGAEETQYF,TGCGCCAGCAGCCAGGGGGCGGAGGAGACCCAGTACTTC
.,TRBJ1-6,.,TRBV27,CASRPSESFSSYNSPLHF,TGTGCCAGCAGACCCTCAGAGAGCTTCTCCTCCTATAATTCACCCCTCCACTTT
TRBD1,TRBJ1-1,.,TRBV12-3/TRBV12-4,CASRITGGFTEAFF,TGTGCCAGCAGGATAACAGGGGGCTTTACTGAAGCTTTCTTT
.,TRBJ2-2,few,TRBV27,CASRLARTPAGELFF,TGTGCCAGCAGATTAGCTAGGACACCGGCCGGGGAGCTGTTTTTT
TRBD2,TRBJ2-3,.,TRBV11-2,CASSLDLAGANTQYF,TGTGCCAGCAGCTTAGATTTAGCGGGTGCCAATACGCAGTATTTT
.,TRBJ1-3,.,TRBV6-1,CASPSGNTIYF,TGTGCCAGCCCCTCTGGAAACACCATATATTTT
TRBD1,TRBJ2-7,medium-sized,TRBV20-1,CSARGQGDYEQYF,TGCAGTGCCCGGGGACAGGGGGATTACGAGCAGTACTTC
TRBD2,TRBJ2-2,.,TRBV12-3/TRBV12-4,CASSSRTSVGTGELFF,TGTGCCAGCAGTTCCCGGACTAGCGTGGGAACCGGGGAGCTGTTTTTT
.,TRBJ2-7,.,TRBV11-2,CASSYVQGGYEQYF,TGTGCCAGCAGCTATGTTCAGGGAGGCTACGAGCAGTACTTC
TRBD1,TRBJ2-7,.,TRBV13,CASSTKGGDRASYEQYF,TGTGCCAGCAGCACCAAAGGGGGGGACAGGGCCTCCTACGAGCAGTACTTC
.,TRBJ1-2,large,TRBV2,CASGAYYGYTF,TGTGCCAGCGGGGCCTACTATGGCTACACCTTC
.,TRBJ1-1,medium-sized,TRBV28,CASSSAWGENTEAFF,TGTGCCAGCAGTTCCGCGTGGGGGGAGAACACTGAAGCTTTCTTT
.,TRBJ1-5,.,TRBV12-3/TRBV12-4,CASSKTEGVQPQHF,TGTGCCAGCAGTAAAACCGAGGGGGTTCAGCCCCAGCATTTT
.,TRBJ1-2,.,TRBV19,CASSKVRQENYGYTF,TGTGCCAGTAGTAAAGTTAGACAGGAGAACTATGGCTACACCTTC
TRBD2,TRBJ2-3,.,TRBV9,CASSVYAGVTDTQYF,TGTGCCAGCAGCGTATATGCGGGAGTCACAGATACGCAGTATTTT
TRBD1,TRBJ2-3,medium-sized,TRBV29-1,CSVEPDRGPSGGTQYF,TGCAGCGTTGAGCCGGACAGGGGCCCGAGTGGAGGTACGCAGTATTTT